This passage covers 8 T cell receptor beta chains from one sample sequenced in a study of T cell responses to AZD1222 COVID-19 vaccine. Produced via immunoSEQ multiplex PCR; TCRdb's table is partial and in-frame only. The sample contains about 140,000 clones, almost 95% of which appear only once. The sequenced sample was peripheral blood, obtained 28 days after the second AZD1222 dose. These receptors were taken from an adult who received the AZD1222 COVID-19 vaccine.

V gene TRBV7-8 combines with J gene TRBJ1-1; D is possibly TRBD1 (5 bases). The germline V gene has CDR1 SGHVS and CDR2 FQNEAQ. V shed 0 bases and J shed 3 bases, with 17 bases lying between them. The CDR3 covers 17 residues. CDR3 in DNA: TGTGCCAGCAGCTTAGCTTATCGCCGCAGGGTCGACACTGAAGCTTTCTTT. The encoded protein is CASSLAYRRRVDTEAFF. Drawing the rest from reference TRBV7-8 and TRBJ1-1, the complete variable domain is GAGVSQSPRYKVAKRGQDVALRCDPISGHVSLFWYQQALGQGPEFLTYFQNEAQLDKSGLPSDRFFAERPEGSVSTLKIQRTQQEDSAVYLCASSLAYRRRVDTEAFFGQGTRLTVV.

This chain connects TRBV6-5 to TRBJ2-1; 9 bases are shared with TRBD1. Germline values: CDR1 MNHEY, CDR2 SVGAGI. The CDR3 is 14 amino acids. V trimming: 10 bases; J trimming: 4 bases; junction bases outside the gene matches: 8. The CDR3 protein is CATQPGQGYNEQFF. The CDR3 region has the DNA TGTGCCACCCAACCGGGACAGGGATACAATGAGCAGTTCTTC.

This sequence joins TRBV7-2 and TRBJ1-5, with a possible D match to TRBD1 (6 bases). CDR1 SGHTA and CDR2 FQGNSA come from the germline V gene. V was trimmed by 1 base and J by 8 bases, leaving 12 bases between them. The CDR3 sequence is 14 residues long. CDR3 coding DNA: TGTGCCAGCAGCTTAGAGACAGGTAGGGAGCCCCAGCATTTT. This codes for CASSLETGREPQHF.

V usage is TRBV7-9 and J usage is TRBJ2-7; 7 bases fit TRBD1. CDR3 size: 13 residues. V was clipped by 5 bases and J by 6 bases; unmatched bases: 7. The germline CDR1 and CDR2 sequences are SEHNR and FQNEAQ (reference sequence). This CDR3 reads CASSTEGAPEQYF. DNA of the CDR3: TGTGCCAGCAGCACCGAGGGGGCCCCCGAGCAGTACTTC.

The chain is built from TRBV19 and TRBJ1-2; 8 bases agree with TRBD1. J was trimmed by 7 bases and V by 1 base; bases with no gene match: 5. Germline values: CDR1 LNHDA, CDR2 SQIVND (reference sequence). CDR3 length equals 14 residues. The CDR3, as DNA: TGTGCCAGTAGTATAGCAGGGGGCGCGACTGGCTACACCTTC. Amino acid sequence: CASSIAGGATGYTF. Full variable domain (outside the CDR3, taken from reference TRBV19 and TRBJ1-2): DGGITQSPKYLFRKEGQNVTLSCEQNLNHDAMYWYRQDPGQGLRLIYYSQIVNDFQKGDIAEGYSVSREKKESFPLTVTSAQKNPTAFYLCASSIAGGATGYTFGSGTRLTVV.

The chain combines TRBV7-9 with TRBJ2-3, with 9 bases fitting TRBD1. Germline CDR1 reads SEHNR; CDR2 reads FQNEAQ (reference sequence). The CDR3 is made up of 15 amino acids. With 3 bases clipped from V and 1 base from J, the junction kept 2 bases outside the gene matches. CDR3 sequence: CASSLGQGGTDTQYF. In DNA form, the CDR3 reads TGTGCCAGCAGCTTGGGACAGGGCGGCACAGATACGCAGTATTTT.

This chain connects TRBV7-3 to TRBJ1-6; D unclear. CDR1 SGHTA and CDR2 FQGTGA come from the germline V gene. The V end was cut by 5 bases, the J end by 8 bases, with 10 bases between. The CDR3 contains 13 residues. The CDR3 DNA sequence: TGTGCCAGCAGCGACTACGGGGATTCACCCCTCCACTTT. This translates into CASSDYGDSPLHF.

This chain joins TRBV19 and TRBJ1-5; D is unclear. Trimming shortened V by 7 bases and J by 8 bases, and 15 bases separated the two germline ends. The CDR3 is made up of 13 amino acids. Per the germline V gene, CDR1 is LNHDA and CDR2 is SQIVND (reference sequence). CDR3 DNA sequence: TGTGCCAGTAAGTGGGGTCCGGGGAAGCCCCAGCATTTT. It encodes CASKWGPGKPQHF.